Reported below is one TCR beta chain. The antigen remains undetermined. Other DNA sequences within the sample encode an identical CDR3. This specimen belongs to a study of shared clonotypes between healthy human individuals. Here immunoSEQ multiplex PCR was the method, and the copy in TCRdb shows in-frame clones only, minus some. The table records some 2 million clones, about 95% of them present only once. Overall study findings and caveats: Measured sharing among donors was expected to vary with sequencing depth.

V shed 1 base and J 4 bases; nucleotides not matched to a gene: 2. The CDR3 runs to 15 residues. Per germline, CDR1 LGHNA and CDR2 YSLEER. Naive CD8 isolation took CD45RO-negative cells positively selected for CCR7 and excluded terminally differentiated effector memory CD45RA+ cells. The sequenced material came from naive CD8+ T cells sorted from blood. The chain carries TRBV4-3 and TRBJ2-1; 9 bases fit TRBD2. The receptor's source is a man aged 18 to 29 in good health. The CDR3 DNA is TGCGCCAGCAGCCAAGGGCTAGCGGGGTACAATGAGCAGTTCTTC. Encoded protein: CASSQGLAGYNEQFF.